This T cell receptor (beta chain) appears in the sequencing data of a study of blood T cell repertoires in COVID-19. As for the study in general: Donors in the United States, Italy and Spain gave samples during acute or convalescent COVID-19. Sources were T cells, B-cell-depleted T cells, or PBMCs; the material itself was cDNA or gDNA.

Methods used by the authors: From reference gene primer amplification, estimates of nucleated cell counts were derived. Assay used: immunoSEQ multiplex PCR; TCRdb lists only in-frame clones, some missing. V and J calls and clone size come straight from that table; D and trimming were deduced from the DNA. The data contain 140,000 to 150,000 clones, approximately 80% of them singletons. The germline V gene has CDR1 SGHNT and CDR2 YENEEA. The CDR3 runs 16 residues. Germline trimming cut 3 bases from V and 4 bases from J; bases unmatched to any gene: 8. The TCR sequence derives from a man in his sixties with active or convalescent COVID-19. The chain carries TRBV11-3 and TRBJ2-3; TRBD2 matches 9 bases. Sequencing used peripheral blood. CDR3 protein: CASSLGSGSGPDTQYF. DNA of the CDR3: TGTGCCAGCAGCTTGGGTAGCGGGAGCGGCCCAGATACGCAGTATTTT.